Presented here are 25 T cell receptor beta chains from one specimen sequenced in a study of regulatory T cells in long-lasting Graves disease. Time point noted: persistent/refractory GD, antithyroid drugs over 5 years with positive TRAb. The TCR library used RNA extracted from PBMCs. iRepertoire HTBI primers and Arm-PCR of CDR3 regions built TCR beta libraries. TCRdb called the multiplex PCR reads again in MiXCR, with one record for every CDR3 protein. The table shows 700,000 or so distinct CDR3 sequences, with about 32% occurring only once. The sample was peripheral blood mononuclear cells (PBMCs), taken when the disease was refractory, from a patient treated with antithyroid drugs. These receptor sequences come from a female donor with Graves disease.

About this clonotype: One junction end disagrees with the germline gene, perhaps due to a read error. The CDR3 loop reads CSTWTPNHGYTF. CDR3 DNA sequence: TGCAGCACCTGGACACCTAACCATGGCTACACCTTC. V is TRBV29-1 and J is TRBJ1-2; tentative D call: TRBD1 (5 bases). Germline V gene data show CDR1 as SQVTM and CDR2 as ANQGSEA. The CDR3 totals 12 residues.

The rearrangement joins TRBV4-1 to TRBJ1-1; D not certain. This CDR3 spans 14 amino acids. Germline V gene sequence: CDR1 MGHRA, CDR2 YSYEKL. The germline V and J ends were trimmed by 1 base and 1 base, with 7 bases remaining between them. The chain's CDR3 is CASSQVSGNTEAFF. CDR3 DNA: TGCGCCAGCAGCCAAGTTTCAGGGAACACTGAAGCTTTCTTT.

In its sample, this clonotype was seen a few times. The CDR3 loop reads CASSPSGTFYNSPLHF. CDR3 nucleotide sequence: TGTGCCAGCAGCCCAAGCGGAACATTCTATAATTCACCCCTCCACTTT. The chain joins TRBV14 to TRBJ1-6, with D unclear. CDR3 length equals 16 residues. CDR1 is SGHDN, CDR2 FVKESK, per germline. V dropped 4 bases and J dropped 3 bases, with 13 bases sitting between them.

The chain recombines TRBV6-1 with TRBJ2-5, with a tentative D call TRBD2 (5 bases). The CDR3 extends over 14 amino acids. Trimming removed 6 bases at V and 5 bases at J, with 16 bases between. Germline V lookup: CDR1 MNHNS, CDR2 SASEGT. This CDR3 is CASSDSSGGETQYF. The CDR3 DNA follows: TGTGCCAGCAGCGATTCAAGCGGTGGGGAGACCCAGTACTTC.

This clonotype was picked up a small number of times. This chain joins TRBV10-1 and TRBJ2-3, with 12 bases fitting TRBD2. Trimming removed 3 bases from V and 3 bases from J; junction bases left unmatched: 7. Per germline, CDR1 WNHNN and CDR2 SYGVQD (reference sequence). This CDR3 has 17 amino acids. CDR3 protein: CASSEGTSGLRTDTQYF. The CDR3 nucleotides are TGCGCCAGCAGTGAAGGGACTAGCGGGTTGCGGACAGATACGCAGTATTTT.

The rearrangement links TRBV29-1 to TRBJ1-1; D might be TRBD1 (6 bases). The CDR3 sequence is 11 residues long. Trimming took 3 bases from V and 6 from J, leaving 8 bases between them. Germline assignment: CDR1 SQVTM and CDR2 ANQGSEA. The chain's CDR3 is CSVDPGAEAFF. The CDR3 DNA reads TGCAGCGTTGACCCAGGGGCTGAAGCTTTCTTT.

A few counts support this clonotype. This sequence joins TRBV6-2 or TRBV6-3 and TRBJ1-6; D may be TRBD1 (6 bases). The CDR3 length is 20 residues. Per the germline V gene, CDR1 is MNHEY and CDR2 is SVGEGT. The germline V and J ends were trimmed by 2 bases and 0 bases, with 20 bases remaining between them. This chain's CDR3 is CASSYLTGHRLSSYNSPLHF. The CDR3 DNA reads TGTGCCAGCAGTTACCTTACGGGACACCGATTGAGCTCCTATAATTCACCCCTCCACTTT.

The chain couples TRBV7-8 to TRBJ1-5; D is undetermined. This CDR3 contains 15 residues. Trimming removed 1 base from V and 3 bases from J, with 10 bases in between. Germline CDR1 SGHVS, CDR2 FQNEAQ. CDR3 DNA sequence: TGTGCCAGCAGCTTAGAGGGAGGAAACAATCAGCCCCAGCATTTT. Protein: CASSLEGGNNQPQHF. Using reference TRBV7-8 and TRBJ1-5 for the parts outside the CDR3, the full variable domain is GAGVSQSPRYKVAKRGQDVALRCDPISGHVSLFWYQQALGQGPEFLTYFQNEAQLDKSGLPSDRFFAERPEGSVSTLKIQRTQQEDSAVYLCASSLEGGNNQPQHFGDGTRLSIL.

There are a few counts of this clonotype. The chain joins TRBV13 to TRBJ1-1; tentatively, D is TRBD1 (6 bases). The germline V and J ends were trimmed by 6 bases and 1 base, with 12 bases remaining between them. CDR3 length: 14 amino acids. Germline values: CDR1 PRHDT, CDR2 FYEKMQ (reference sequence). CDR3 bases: TGTGCCAGCAGGGACAGCGCGTGGAACACTGAAGCTTTCTTT. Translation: CASRDSAWNTEAFF.

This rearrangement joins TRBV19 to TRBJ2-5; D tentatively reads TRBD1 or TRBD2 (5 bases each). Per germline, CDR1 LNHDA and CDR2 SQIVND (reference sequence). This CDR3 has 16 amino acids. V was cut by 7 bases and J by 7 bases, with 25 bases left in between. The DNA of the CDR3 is TGTGCCAGTAATTCGGCTGGGGGAAGAGGAATTCGGACCCAGTACTTC. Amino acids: CASNSAGGRGIRTQYF.

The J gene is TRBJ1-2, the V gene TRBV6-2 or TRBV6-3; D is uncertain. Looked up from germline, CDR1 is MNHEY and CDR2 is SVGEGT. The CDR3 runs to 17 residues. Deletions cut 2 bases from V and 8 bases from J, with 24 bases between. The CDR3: CASSYPTRDGENRGYTF. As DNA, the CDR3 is TGTGCCAGCAGTTACCCCACCCGCGACGGAGAGAACCGAGGCTACACCTTC.

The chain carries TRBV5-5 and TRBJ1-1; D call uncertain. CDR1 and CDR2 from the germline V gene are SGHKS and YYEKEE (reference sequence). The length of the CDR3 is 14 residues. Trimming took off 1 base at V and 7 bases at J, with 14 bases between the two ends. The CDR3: CASSLLSPDLEAFF. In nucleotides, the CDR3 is TGTGCCAGCAGCTTGCTTTCACCCGACCTTGAAGCTTTCTTT.

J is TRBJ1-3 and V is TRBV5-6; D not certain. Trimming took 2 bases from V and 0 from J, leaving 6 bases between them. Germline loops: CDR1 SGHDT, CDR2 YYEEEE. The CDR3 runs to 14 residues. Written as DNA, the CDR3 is TGTGCCAGCAGCTTAGACCCCTCTGGAAACACCATATATTTT. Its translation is CASSLDPSGNTIYF.

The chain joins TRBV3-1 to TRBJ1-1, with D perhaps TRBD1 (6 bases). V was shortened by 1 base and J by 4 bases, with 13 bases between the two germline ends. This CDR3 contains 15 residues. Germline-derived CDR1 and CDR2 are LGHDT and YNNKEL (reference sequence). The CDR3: CASSQARGMGTEAFF. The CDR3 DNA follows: TGTGCCAGCAGCCAAGCGAGGGGGATGGGCACTGAAGCTTTCTTT.

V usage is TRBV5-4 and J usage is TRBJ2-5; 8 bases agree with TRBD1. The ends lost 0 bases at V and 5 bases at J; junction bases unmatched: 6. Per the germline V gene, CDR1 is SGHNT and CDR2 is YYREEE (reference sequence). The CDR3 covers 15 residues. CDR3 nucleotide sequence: TGTGCCAGCAGCTTGGAGCCAGGGGGCTATGAGACCCAGTACTTC. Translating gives CASSLEPGGYETQYF.

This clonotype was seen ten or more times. CDR3 region: CASSYTGQETQYF. The CDR3 DNA is TGTGCCAGCAGCTATACCGGCCAAGAGACCCAGTACTTC. V is TRBV5-4 and J is TRBJ2-5, with no clear D. The CDR3 is made up of 13 amino acids. Germline-derived CDR1 and CDR2 are SGHNT and YYREEE (reference sequence). V was trimmed by 3 bases and J by 1 base, leaving 7 bases between them.

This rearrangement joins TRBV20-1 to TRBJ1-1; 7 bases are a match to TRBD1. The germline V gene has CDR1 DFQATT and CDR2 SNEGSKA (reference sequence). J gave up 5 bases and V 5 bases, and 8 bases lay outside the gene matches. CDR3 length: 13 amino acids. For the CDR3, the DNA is TGCAGTGCTCAGAGGGGGCAGAGGACTGAAGCTTTCTTT. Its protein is CSAQRGQRTEAFF.

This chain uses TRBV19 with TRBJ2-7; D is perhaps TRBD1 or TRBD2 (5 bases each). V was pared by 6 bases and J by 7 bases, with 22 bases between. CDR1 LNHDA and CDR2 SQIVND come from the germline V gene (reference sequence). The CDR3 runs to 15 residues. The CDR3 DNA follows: TGTGCCAGTAGACCCCCCGGAGGACATCTCGGAGAGCAGTACTTC. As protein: CASRPPGGHLGEQYF.

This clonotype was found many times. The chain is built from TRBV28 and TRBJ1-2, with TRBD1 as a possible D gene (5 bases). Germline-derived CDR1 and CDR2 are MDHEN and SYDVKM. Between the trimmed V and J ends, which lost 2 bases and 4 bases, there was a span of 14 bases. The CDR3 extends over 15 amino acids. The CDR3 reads CASSLAGPQIYGYTF. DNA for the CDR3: TGTGCCAGCAGTTTAGCGGGACCACAAATCTATGGCTACACCTTC.

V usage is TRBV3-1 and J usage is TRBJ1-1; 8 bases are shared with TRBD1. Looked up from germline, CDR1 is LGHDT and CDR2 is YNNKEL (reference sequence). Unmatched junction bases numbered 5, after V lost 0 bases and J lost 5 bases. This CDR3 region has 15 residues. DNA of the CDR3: TGTGCCAGCAGCCAAGACGGACAGGGTGGTACTGAAGCTTTCTTT. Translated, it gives CASSQDGQGGTEAFF.

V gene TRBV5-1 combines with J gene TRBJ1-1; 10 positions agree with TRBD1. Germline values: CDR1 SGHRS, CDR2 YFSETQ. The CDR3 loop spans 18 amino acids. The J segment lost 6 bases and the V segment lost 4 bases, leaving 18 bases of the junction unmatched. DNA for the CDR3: TGCGCCAGCAGCCCTAACAGACAGGGGGCCCCGGTGAAGGCTGAAGCTTTCTTT. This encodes CASSPNRQGAPVKAEAFF.

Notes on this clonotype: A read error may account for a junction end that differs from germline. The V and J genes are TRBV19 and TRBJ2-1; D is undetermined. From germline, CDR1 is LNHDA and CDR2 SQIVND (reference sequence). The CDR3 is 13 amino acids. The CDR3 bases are TGCGCCAGTAGTGGACCCTCTTACAATGAGCAGTTCTTC. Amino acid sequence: CASSGPSYNEQFF.

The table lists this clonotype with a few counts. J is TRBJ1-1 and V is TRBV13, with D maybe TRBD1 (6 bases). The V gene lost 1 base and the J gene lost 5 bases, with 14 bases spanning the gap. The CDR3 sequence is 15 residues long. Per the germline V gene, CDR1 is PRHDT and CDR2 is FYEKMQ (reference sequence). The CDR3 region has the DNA TGTGCCAGCAGCTTAGTCGCCAGGGGTTGGACTGAAGCTTTCTTT. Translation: CASSLVARGWTEAFF. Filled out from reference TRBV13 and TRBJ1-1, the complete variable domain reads AAGVIQSPRHLIKEKRETATLKCYPIPRHDTVYWYQQGPGQDPQFLISFYEKMQSDKGSIPDRFSAQQFSDYHSELNMSSLELGDSALYFCASSLVARGWTEAFFGQGTRLTVV.

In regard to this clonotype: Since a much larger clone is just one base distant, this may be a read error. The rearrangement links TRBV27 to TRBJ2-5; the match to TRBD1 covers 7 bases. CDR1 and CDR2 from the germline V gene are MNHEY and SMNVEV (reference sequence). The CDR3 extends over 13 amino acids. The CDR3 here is CASSLRGPETQCF. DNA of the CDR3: TGTGCCAGCAGTTTAAGGGGGCCAGAGACCCAGTGCTTC.

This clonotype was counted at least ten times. CDR3 residues: CASSITSGTGGETQYF. As DNA, the CDR3 is TGTGCCAGCAGCATTACATCCGGGACAGGGGGAGAGACCCAGTACTTC. This chain connects TRBV6-1 to TRBJ2-5; 11 bases align to TRBD1. CDR3 length: 16 amino acids. V dropped 6 bases and J dropped 4; count of bases not matched to a gene: 10. CDR1 and CDR2 from the germline V gene are MNHNS and SASEGT.